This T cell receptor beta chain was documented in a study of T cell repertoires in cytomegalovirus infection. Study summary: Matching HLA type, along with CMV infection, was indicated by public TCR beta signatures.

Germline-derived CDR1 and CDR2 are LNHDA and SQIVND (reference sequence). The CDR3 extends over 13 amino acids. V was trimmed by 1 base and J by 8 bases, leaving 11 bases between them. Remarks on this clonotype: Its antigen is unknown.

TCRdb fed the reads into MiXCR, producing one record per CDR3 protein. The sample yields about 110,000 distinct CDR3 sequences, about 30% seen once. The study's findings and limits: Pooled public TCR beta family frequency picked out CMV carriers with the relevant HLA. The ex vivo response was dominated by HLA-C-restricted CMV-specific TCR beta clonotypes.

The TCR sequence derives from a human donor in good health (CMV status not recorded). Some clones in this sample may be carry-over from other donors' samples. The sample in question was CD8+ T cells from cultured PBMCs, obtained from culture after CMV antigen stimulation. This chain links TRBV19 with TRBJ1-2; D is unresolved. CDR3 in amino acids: CASSIGTTGGYTF. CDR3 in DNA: TGTGCCAGTAGTATAGGGACTACGGGAGGCTACACCTTC.